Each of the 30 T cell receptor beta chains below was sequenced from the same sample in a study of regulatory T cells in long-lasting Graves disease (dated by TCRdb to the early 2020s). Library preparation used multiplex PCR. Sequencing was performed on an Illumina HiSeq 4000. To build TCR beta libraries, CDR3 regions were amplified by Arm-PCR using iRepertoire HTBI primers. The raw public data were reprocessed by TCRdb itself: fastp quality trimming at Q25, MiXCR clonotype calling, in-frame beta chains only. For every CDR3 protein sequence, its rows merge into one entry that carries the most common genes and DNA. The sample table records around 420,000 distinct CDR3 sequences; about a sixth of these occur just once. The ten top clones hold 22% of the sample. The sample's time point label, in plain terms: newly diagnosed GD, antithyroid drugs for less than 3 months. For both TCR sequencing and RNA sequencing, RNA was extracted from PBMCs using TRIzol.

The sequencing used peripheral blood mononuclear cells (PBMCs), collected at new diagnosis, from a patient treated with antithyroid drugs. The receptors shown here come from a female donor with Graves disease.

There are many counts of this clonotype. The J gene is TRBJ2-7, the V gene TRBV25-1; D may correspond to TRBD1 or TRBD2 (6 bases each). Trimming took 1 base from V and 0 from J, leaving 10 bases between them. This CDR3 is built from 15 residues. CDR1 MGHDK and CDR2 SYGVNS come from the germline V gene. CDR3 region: CASSESGAASYEQYF. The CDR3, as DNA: TGTGCCAGCAGTGAATCGGGGGCCGCCTCCTACGAGCAGTACTTC.

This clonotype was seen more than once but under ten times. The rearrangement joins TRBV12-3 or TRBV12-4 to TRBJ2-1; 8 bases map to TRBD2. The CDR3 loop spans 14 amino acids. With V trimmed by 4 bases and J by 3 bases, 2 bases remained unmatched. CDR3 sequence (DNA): TGTGCCAGCAGTTCTCTAGCGGGCTACAATGAGCAGTTCTTC. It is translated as CASSSLAGYNEQFF.

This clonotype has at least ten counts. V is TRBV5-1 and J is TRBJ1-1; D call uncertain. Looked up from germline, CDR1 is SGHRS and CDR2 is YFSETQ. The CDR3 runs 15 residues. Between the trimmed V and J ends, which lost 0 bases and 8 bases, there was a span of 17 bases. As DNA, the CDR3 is TGCGCCAGCAGCTTGGCTCCGATGACTGAACGAGAAGCTTTCTTT. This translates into CASSLAPMTEREAFF.

CDR3 protein: CASSFNGSPGDSPLHF. CDR3 nucleotides: TGCGCCAGCAGCTTTAACGGAAGCCCGGGAGATTCACCCCTCCACTTT. J is TRBJ1-6 and V is TRBV5-1, with D hard to call. CDR3 length equals 16 residues. V dropped 2 bases and J dropped 8 bases, with 17 bases sitting between them. Germline values: CDR1 SGHRS, CDR2 YFSETQ.

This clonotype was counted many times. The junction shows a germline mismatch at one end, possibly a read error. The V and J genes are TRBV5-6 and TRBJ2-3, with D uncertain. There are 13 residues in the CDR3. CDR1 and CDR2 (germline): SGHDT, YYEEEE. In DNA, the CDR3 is TGTGCCAGCAGCCAACCGGGCACGGATACGCAGTATTTT. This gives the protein CASSQPGTDTQYF.

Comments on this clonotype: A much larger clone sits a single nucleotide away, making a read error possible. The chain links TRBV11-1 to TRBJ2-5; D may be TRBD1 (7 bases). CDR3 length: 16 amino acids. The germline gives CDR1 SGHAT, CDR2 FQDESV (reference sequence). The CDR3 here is CASSQSRQGGQETQHF. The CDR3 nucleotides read TGCGCCAGCAGCCAATCCCGACAGGGAGGCCAAGAGACCCAGCACTTC.

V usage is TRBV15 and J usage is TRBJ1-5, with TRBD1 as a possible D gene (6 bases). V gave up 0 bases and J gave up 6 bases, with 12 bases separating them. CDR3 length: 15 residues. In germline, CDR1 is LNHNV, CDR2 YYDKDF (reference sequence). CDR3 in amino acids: CATSRDRGITQPQHF. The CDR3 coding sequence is TGTGCCACCAGCAGAGACAGGGGAATAACTCAGCCCCAGCATTTT. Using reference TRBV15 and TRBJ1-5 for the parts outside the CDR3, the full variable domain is DAMVIQNPRYQVTQFGKPVTLSCSQTLNHNVMYWYQQKSSQAPKLLFHYYDKDFNNEADTPDNFQSRRPNTSFCFLDIRSPGLGDTAMYLCATSRDRGITQPQHFGDGTRLSIL.

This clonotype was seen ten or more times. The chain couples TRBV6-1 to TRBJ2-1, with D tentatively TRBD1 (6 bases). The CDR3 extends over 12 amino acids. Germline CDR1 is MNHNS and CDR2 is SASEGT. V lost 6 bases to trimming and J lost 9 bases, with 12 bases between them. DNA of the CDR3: TGTGCCAGCAGACAGGGCGTCGCTGAGCAGTTCTTC. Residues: CASRQGVAEQFF.

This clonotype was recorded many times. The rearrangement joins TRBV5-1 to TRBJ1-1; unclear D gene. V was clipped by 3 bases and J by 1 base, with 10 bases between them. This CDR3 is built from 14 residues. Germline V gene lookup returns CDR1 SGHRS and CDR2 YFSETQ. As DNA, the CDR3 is TGCGCCAGCAGCTACCCTGGACGGAACACTGAAGCTTTCTTT. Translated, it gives CASSYPGRNTEAFF.

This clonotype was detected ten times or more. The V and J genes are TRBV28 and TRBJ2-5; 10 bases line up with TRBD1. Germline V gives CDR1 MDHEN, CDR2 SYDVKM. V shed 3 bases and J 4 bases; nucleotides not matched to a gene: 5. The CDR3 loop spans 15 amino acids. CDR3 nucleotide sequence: TGTGCCAGCAGTTTCCGAGACAGGGGGCCAGAGACCCAGTACTTC. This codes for CASSFRDRGPETQYF.

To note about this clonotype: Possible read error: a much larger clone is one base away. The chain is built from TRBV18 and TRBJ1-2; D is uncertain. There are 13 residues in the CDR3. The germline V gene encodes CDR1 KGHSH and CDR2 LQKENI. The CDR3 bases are TGTGCCAGCTCACCACCTCTACCCGCCCGCTACGCCTTC. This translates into CASSPPLPARYAF.

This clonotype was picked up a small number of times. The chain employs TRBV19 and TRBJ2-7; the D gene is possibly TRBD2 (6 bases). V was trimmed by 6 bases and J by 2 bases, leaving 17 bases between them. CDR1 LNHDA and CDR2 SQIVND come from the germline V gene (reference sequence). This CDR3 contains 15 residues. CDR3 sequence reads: CASSPGGTEPYEQYF. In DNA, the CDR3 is TGTGCCAGTAGCCCTGGGGGGACGGAACCCTACGAGCAGTACTTC.

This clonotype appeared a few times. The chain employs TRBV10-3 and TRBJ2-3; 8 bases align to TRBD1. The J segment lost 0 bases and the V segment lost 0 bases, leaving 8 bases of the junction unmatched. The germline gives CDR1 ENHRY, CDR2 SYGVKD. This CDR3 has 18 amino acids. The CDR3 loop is CAISESRDRSTSTDTQYF. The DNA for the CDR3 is TGTGCCATCAGTGAGTCCCGGGACAGGTCTACTAGCACAGATACGCAGTATTTT.

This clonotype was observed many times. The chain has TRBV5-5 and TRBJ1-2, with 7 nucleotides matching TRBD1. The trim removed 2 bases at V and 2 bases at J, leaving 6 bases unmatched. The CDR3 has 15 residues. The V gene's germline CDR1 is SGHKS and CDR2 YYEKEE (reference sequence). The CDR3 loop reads CASSFRQGTNYGYTF. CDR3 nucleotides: TGTGCCAGCAGCTTTAGACAGGGAACAAACTATGGCTACACCTTC. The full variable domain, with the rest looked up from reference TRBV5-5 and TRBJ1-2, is DAGVTQSPTHLIKTRGQQVTLRCSPISGHKSVSWYQQVLGQGPQFIFQYYEKEERGRGNFPDRFSARQFPNYSSELNVNALLLGDSALYLCASSFRQGTNYGYTFGSGTRLTVV.

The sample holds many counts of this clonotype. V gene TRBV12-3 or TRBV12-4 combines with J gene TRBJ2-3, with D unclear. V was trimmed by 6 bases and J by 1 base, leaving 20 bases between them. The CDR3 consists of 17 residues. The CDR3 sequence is CASSPLVKAPGTDTQYF. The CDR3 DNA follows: TGTGCCAGCAGCCCCCTAGTTAAGGCCCCTGGCACAGATACGCAGTATTTT.

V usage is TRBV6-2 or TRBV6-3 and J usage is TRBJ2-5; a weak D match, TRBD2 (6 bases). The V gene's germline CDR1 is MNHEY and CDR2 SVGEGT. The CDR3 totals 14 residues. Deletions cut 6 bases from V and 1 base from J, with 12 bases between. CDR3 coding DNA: TGTGCCAGCAGACTAGCTTTGGCCCAAGAGACCCAGTACTTC. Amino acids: CASRLALAQETQYF.

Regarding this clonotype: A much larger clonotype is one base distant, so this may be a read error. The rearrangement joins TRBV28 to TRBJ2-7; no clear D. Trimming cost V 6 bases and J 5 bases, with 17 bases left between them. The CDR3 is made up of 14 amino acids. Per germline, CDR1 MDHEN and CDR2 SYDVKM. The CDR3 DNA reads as TGTGCCAGCAGCCGACCTTACTACGGTGACGAGCAGTACTTC. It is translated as CASSRPYYGDEQYF.

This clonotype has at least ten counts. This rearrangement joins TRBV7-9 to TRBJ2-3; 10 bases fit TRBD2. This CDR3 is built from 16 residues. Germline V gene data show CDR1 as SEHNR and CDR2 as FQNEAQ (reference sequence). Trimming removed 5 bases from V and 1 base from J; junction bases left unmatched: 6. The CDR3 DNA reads TGTGCCAGCAGCCCTTTAACTAGCGGGGGCACAGATACGCAGTATTTT. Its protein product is CASSPLTSGGTDTQYF. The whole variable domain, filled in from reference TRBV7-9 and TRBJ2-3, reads DTGVSQNPRHKITKRGQNVTFRCDPISEHNRLYWYRQTLGQGPEFLTYFQNEAQLEKSRLLSDRFSAERPKGSFSTLEIQRTEQGDSAMYLCASSPLTSGGTDTQYFGPGTRLTVL.

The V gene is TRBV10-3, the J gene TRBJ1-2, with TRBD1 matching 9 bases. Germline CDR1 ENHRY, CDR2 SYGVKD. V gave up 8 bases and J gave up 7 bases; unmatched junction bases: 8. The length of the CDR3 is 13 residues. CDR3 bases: TGTGCCATCGCCCGACAGGGGGAGTCTGGCTACACCTTC. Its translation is CAIARQGESGYTF.

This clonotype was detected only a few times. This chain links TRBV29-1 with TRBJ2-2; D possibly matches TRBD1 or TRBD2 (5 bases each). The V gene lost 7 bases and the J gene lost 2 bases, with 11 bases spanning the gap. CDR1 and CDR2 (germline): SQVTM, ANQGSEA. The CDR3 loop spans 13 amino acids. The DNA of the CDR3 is TGCAGCGCGGGGACGAGAAACACCGGGGAGCTGTTTTTT. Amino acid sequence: CSAGTRNTGELFF.

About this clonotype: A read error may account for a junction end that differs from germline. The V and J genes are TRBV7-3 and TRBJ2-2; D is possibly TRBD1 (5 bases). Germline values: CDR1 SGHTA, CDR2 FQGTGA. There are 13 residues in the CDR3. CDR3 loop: CASSFTGPGQLFF. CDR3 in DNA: TGTGCCAGCAGTTTTACAGGTCCCGGGCAGCTGTTTTTT. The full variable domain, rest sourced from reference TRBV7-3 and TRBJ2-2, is GAGVSQTPSNKVTEKGKYVELRCDPISGHTALYWYRQSLGQGPEFLIYFQGTGAADDSGLPNDRFFAVRPEGSVSTLKIQRTERGDSAVYLCASSFTGPGQLFFGEGSRLTVL.

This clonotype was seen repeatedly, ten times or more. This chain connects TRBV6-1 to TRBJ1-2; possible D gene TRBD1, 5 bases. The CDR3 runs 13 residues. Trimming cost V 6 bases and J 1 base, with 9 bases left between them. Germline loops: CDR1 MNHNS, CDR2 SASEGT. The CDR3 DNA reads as TGTGCCAGCAGCTTGACAGATAACTATGGCTACACCTTC. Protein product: CASSLTDNYGYTF.

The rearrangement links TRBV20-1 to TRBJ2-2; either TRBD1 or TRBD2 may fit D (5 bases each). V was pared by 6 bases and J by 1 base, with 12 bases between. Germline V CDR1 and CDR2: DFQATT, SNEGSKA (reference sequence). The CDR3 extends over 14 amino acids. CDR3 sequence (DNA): TGCAGTGCCCCTATGAGGGGGAACACCGGGGAGCTGTTTTTT. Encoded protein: CSAPMRGNTGELFF.

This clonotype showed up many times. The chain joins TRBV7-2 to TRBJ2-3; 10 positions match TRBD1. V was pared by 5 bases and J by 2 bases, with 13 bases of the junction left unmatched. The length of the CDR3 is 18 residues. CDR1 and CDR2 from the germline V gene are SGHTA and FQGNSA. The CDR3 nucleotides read TGTGCCAGCAGCAGAGCCGGGACAGGGGTCTTGCCCACAGATACGCAGTATTTT. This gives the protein CASSRAGTGVLPTDTQYF.

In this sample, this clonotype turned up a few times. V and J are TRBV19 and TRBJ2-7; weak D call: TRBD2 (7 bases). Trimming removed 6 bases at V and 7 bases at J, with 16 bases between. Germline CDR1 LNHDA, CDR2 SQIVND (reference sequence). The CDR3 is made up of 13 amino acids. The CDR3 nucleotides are TGTGCCAGTAGAGGGGGGGGAACGGCGGAGCAGTACTTC. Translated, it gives CASRGGGTAEQYF.

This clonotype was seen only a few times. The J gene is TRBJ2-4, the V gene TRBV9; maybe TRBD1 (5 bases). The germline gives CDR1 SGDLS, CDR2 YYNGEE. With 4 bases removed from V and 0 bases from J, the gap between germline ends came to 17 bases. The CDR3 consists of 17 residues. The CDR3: CASSSYDRNLAKNIQYF. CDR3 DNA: TGTGCCAGCAGCTCCTACGACAGAAACCTAGCCAAAAACATTCAGTACTTC.

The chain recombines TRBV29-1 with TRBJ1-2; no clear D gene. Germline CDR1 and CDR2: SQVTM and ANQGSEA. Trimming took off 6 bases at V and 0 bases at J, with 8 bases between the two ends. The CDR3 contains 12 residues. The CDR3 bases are TGCAGCGTGCGTGCGCCTAACTATGGCTACACCTTC. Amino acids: CSVRAPNYGYTF.

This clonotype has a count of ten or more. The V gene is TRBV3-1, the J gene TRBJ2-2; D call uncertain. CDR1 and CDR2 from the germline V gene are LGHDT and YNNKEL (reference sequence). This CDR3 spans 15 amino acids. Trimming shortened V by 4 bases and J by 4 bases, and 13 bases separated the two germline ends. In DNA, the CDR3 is TGTGCCAGCAGCCCCCCCCCGGCGGTCACCGGGGAGCTGTTTTTT. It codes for CASSPPPAVTGELFF.

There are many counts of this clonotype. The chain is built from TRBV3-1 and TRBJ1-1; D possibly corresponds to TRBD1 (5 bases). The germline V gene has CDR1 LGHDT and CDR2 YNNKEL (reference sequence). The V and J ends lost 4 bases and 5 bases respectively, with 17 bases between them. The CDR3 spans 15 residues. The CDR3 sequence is CASSPPGAATTEAFF. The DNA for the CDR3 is TGTGCCAGCAGCCCCCCCGGGGCCGCTACTACTGAAGCTTTCTTT.

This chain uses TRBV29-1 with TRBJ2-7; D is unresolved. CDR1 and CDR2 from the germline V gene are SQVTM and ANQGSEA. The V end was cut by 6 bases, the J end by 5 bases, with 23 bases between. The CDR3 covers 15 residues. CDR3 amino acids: CSVRRRLDERNEQYF. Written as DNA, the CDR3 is TGCAGCGTCCGGCGCCGATTGGACGAACGAAACGAGCAGTACTTC.